The clone carrying this T cell receptor (beta chain) was observed a handful of times. This sample was included in a study of blood T cell repertoires in COVID-19. About the research overall: Italy, Spain and the United States were the sources of the convalescent and acute COVID-19 samples. In each case, the material was cDNA or gDNA derived from T cells, B-cell-depleted T cells, or PBMCs.

Original methodology: Amplification of reference gene primers provided the estimated nucleated cell counts. Libraries were prepared by immunoSEQ multiplex PCR; TCRdb keeps only in-frame clonotypes and omits some of them. V and J calls and clone size come straight from that table; D and trimming were deduced from the DNA. The table records around 100,000 clones, 89% of them present only once. This receptor was obtained from a woman aged 60-75 years with acute or convalescent COVID-19. The sample was peripheral blood.

The CDR3 protein is CASSQGFGGRAAGELFF. For the CDR3, the DNA is TGTGCCAGCAGCCAGGGGTTCGGCGGGAGGGCCGCCGGGGAGCTGTTTTTT. The rearrangement links TRBV3-1 (or the pseudogene TRBV3-2) to TRBJ2-2; TRBD2 aligns across 9 bases. The germline CDR1 and CDR2 sequences are LGHDT and YNNKEL (reference sequence). The CDR3 spans 17 residues. V was pared by 3 bases and J by 6 bases, with 11 bases of the junction left unmatched.